This T cell receptor (beta chain) was recovered during a study of T cell responses to AZD1222 COVID-19 vaccine. Turning to the study itself: Second doses were pooled across both intervals (about 4 or about 12 weeks).

Regarding the study as a whole: Researchers report vaccine-associated CD4 TCRs spanning spike, with dominance at 160-218 and 743-854. Donors were chiefly white British, with a greater number of females, and clonal diversity was perhaps underestimated.

Trimming took off 0 bases at V and 0 bases at J, with 9 bases between the two ends. The CDR3 extends over 16 amino acids. Germline V gives CDR1 MNHNS, CDR2 SASEGT. Of note for this clone: No antigen is known for it.

TCRdb keeps only in-frame clones here, not all; method: immunoSEQ multiplex PCR. The sample includes 150,000 to 200,000 clones, 90% to 95% of them seen just once. Sequenced here: peripheral blood, sampled on day 0 of AZD1222 vaccination. This chain connects TRBV6-1 to TRBJ2-1; D is perhaps TRBD2 (5 bases). The source is an adult in good health. The DNA of the CDR3 is TGTGCCAGCAGTGAAGCTAGCGCCATCTCCTACAATGAGCAGTTCTTC. This encodes CASSEASAISYNEQFF.